These 18 T cell receptor beta chains originate from one sample sequenced in a study of Ad26.COV2.S vaccination and SARS-CoV-2 variants. Treatment noted: some 20 received Ad26.COV2.S at low or high dose, single or two shots; 5 received placebo; per-sample allocation not given. Samples were taken on day 63 after the first vaccine or placebo injection. The assay was immunoSEQ multiplex PCR, and TCRdb's table has in-frame clones only and misses some. The sample gives roughly 250,000 clones, roughly nine tenths of which show up once; less than 3% is in the top ten. Sample: peripheral blood, taken in a trial of Ad26.COV2.S vaccine versus placebo. The receptors stem from a person aged 18 to 59 who received the Ad26.COV2.S COVID-19 vaccine or a placebo.

The V and J genes are TRBV15 and TRBJ1-3; no clear D. With 0 bases removed from V and 0 bases from J, the gap between germline ends came to 12 bases. In germline, CDR1 is LNHNV, CDR2 YYDKDF (reference sequence). This CDR3 spans 17 amino acids. The chain's CDR3 is CATSRDTAAVSGNTIYF. CDR3 DNA sequence: TGTGCCACCAGCAGAGATACTGCGGCAGTCTCTGGAAACACCATATATTTT.

This clone was seen just once. The chain uses TRBV18 and TRBJ1-5, with D unclear. Trimming shortened V by 0 bases and J by 5 bases, and 8 bases separated the two germline ends. The length of the CDR3 is 14 residues. Germline loops: CDR1 KGHSH, CDR2 LQKENI. Written as DNA, the CDR3 is TGTGCCAGCTCACCACCAGGCGGCCATCAGCCCCAGCATTTT. Translating gives CASSPPGGHQPQHF.

V is TRBV9 and J is TRBJ1-1; D is undetermined. This CDR3 comprises 12 residues. CDR1 is SGDLS and CDR2 is YYNGEE in the germline V gene. V lost 0 bases and J lost 4, with 4 bases in between. The DNA for the CDR3 is TGTGCCAGCAGCGTAGGGGGCACTGAAGCTTTCTTT. It translates to CASSVGGTEAFF.

The chain recombines TRBV3-1 (or the pseudogene TRBV3-2) with TRBJ1-1; TRBD1 matches at 9 bases. Looked up from germline, CDR1 is LGHDT and CDR2 is YNNKEL (reference sequence). Germline trimming cut 3 bases from V and 7 bases from J; bases unmatched to any gene: 6. The CDR3 extends over 14 amino acids. CDR3 region: CASSHLGQGFEAFF. The CDR3 bases are TGTGCCAGCAGCCATCTTGGACAGGGGTTTGAAGCTTTCTTT.

The genes are TRBV4-1 and TRBJ2-1; no clear D gene. The CDR3 has 15 amino acids. Looked up from germline, CDR1 is MGHRA and CDR2 is YSYEKL. The germline V and J ends were trimmed by 0 bases and 4 bases, with 10 bases remaining between them. As DNA, the CDR3 is TGCGCCAGCAGCCAAGATGGCCTTGCATACAATGAGCAGTTCTTC. Translating it yields CASSQDGLAYNEQFF.

This clone showed up just once. V usage is TRBV6-5 and J usage is TRBJ2-1; tentatively, D is TRBD1 (5 bases). The CDR3 runs to 15 residues. Germline values: CDR1 MNHEY, CDR2 SVGAGI. Trimming removed 4 bases from V and 2 bases from J, with 12 bases in between. This chain's CDR3 is CASSLLRDTYNEQFF. The CDR3, as DNA: TGTGCCAGCAGTTTGCTCAGGGATACCTACAATGAGCAGTTCTTC.

There are a few counts of this clone. Written as DNA, the CDR3 is TGTGCCAGCAGTTACGCTGGAGAGACAACGAACACTGAAGCTTTCTTT. Encoded protein: CASSYAGETTNTEAFF. J is TRBJ1-1 and V is TRBV6-2 or TRBV6-3; D unclear. CDR1 and CDR2 (germline): MNHEY, SVGEGT. The V end lost 2 bases, the J end lost 1 base, and 14 bases lay between the germline ends. The CDR3 has 16 residues.

V gene TRBV2 combines with J gene TRBJ2-5; perhaps TRBD1 as D (6 bases). There are 14 residues in the CDR3. The V and J ends lost 7 bases and 5 bases respectively, with 17 bases between them. The germline gives CDR1 SNHLY, CDR2 FYNNEI. The CDR3 loop is CASNLYRVGETQYF. The CDR3, as DNA: TGTGCCAGCAACCTCTACAGGGTTGGCGAGACCCAGTACTTC.

V usage is TRBV24-1 and J usage is TRBJ2-7, with D perhaps TRBD1 or TRBD2 (6 bases each). The CDR3 is 17 amino acids. Deletions cut 1 base from V and 9 bases from J, with 24 bases between. Germline loops: CDR1 KGHDR, CDR2 SFDVKD. The CDR3 here is CATSDFSQGPLLGRQYV. CDR3 bases: TGTGCCACCAGTGATTTTTCACAGGGACCTCTTCTCGGGAGGCAGTACGTC.

The V and J genes are TRBV5-4 and TRBJ1-1, with D tentatively TRBD1 (5 bases). The V end was cut by 5 bases, the J end by 2 bases, with 10 bases between. Germline assignment: CDR1 SGHNT and CDR2 YYREEE (reference sequence). The CDR3 totals 13 residues. The CDR3 DNA reads as TGTGCCAGCAGATCGACAGTTAACACTGAAGCTTTCTTT. This gives the protein CASRSTVNTEAFF.

V is TRBV21-1 and J is TRBJ1-5. TRBV21-1 is a listed pseudogene. This CDR3 spans 17 amino acids. CDR3 sequence (DNA): TGTGCTAGCAGCAAAGAGCCCTCCGGGGGGCCGAATCAGCCCCAGCATTTT. Translated, it gives CASSKEPSGGPNQPQHF.

The CDR3 coding sequence is TGTGCCAGCAGCTTGACAGACGGGAACACTGAAGCTTTCTTT. Translating it yields CASSLTDGNTEAFF. This sequence joins TRBV7-8 and TRBJ1-1, with D possibly being TRBD1 (5 bases). Germline loops: CDR1 SGHVS, CDR2 FQNEAQ. Trimming took off 3 bases at V and 1 base at J, with 9 bases between the two ends. This CDR3 contains 14 residues.

This clone has a handful of counts. The chain carries TRBV6-2 or TRBV6-3 and TRBJ2-1, with 8 positions matching TRBD2. Germline-derived CDR1 and CDR2 are MNHEY and SVGEGT. The trim removed 2 bases at V and 4 bases at J, leaving 4 bases unmatched. The CDR3 contains 15 residues. CDR3 sequence: CASSYIREGYNEQFF. The CDR3 nucleotides are TGTGCCAGCAGTTACATCCGGGAGGGATACAATGAGCAGTTCTTC.

The rearrangement uses TRBV11-2 and TRBJ2-3; a weak D match, TRBD2 (5 bases). The length of the CDR3 is 13 residues. The V end lost 5 bases, the J end lost 6 bases, and 12 bases lay between the germline ends. Germline values: CDR1 SGHAT, CDR2 FQNNGV. CDR3 region: CASSLIGVDTQYF. CDR3 DNA sequence: TGTGCCAGCAGCCTCATCGGGGTCGATACGCAGTATTTT. The entire variable domain, with the rest obtained from reference TRBV11-2 and TRBJ2-3, is as follows: EAGVAQSPRYKIIEKRQSVAFWCNPISGHATLYWYQQILGQGPKLLIQFQNNGVVDDSQLPKDRFSAERLKGVDSTLKIQPAKLEDSAVYLCASSLIGVDTQYFGPGTRLTVL.

The J gene is TRBJ1-4, the V gene TRBV15, with D maybe TRBD1 (5 bases). Germline lookup yields CDR1 LNHNV and CDR2 YYDKDF (reference sequence). This CDR3 spans 13 amino acids. V gave up 4 bases and J gave up 8 bases, with 11 bases separating them. CDR3 residues: CATSTGPGEKLFF. The CDR3, as DNA: TGTGCCACCAGCACAGGGCCCGGAGAAAAACTGTTTTTT.

The CDR3 DNA is TGTGCCAGCAGCCAAAGACGAGACAGGGAAAAAACAACTGAAGCTTTCTTT. Translating gives CASSQRRDREKTTEAFF. The rearrangement links TRBV21-1 to TRBJ1-1; the D segment call TRBD1 is taken from the table without a DNA check. TRBV21-1 is a listed pseudogene. There are 17 residues in the CDR3.

The chain links TRBV27 to TRBJ2-2; possible D gene TRBD2, 6 bases. The length of the CDR3 is 14 residues. V was cut by 8 bases and J by 6 bases, with 16 bases left in between. Germline V gene lookup returns CDR1 MNHEY and CDR2 SMNVEV (reference sequence). The CDR3 DNA reads as TGTGCCAGCCGTCCGGGGGACTGGGCCGGGGAGCTGTTTTTT. Its translation is CASRPGDWAGELFF.

The chain is built from TRBV6-2 or TRBV6-3 and TRBJ2-2, with D perhaps being TRBD1 or TRBD2 (5 bases each). V was trimmed by 6 bases and J by 5 bases, leaving 22 bases between them. Germline CDR1 is MNHEY and CDR2 is SVGEGT. CDR3 length equals 17 residues. CDR3 bases: TGTGCCAGCAGCTCTTCGGGGACCACCGGAGGAACCGGGGAGCTGTTTTTT. Its protein is CASSSSGTTGGTGELFF.